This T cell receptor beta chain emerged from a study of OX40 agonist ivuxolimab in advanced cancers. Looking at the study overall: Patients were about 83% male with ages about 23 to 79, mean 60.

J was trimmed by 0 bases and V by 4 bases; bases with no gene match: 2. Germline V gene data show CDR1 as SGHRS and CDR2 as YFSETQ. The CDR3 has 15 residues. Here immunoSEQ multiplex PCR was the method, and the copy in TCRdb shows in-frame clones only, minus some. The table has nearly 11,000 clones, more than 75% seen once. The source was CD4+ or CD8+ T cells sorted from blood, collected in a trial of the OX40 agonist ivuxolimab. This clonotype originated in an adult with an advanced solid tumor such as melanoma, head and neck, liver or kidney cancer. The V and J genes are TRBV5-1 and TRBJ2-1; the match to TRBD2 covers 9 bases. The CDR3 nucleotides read TGCGCCAGCAGCCATAGCGGGAGCTCCTACAATGAGCAGTTCTTC. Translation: CASSHSGSSYNEQFF.